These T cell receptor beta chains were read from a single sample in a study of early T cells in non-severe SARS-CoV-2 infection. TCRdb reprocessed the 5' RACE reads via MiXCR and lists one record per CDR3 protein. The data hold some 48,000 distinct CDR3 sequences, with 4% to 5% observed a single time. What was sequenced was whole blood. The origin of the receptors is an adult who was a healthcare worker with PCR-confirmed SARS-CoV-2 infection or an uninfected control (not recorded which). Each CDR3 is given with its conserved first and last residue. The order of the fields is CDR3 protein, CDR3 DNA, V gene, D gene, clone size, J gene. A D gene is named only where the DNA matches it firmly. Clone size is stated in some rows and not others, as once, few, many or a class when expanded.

CDR3 protein: CASSPGQSEAQYF; CDR3 DNA: TGTGCCAGCAGCCCTGGACAATCGGAGGCGCAGTACTTC; V gene: TRBV12-3/TRBV12-4; D gene: NA; clone size: NA; J gene: TRBJ2-7
CDR3 protein: CSARTGQNTGELFF; CDR3 DNA: TGCAGCGCCCGTACGGGACAAAACACCGGGGAGCTGTTTTTT; V gene: TRBV29-1; D gene: NA; clone size: few; J gene: TRBJ2-2
CDR3 protein: CASSYSDRGNNEQFF; CDR3 DNA: TGTGCCAGCAGTTACTCGGACAGGGGTAACAATGAGCAGTTCTTC; V gene: TRBV6-6; D gene: TRBD1; clone size: few; J gene: TRBJ2-1
CDR3 protein: CSAWDSFTDTQYF; CDR3 DNA: TGCAGTGCTTGGGACAGTTTCACAGATACGCAGTATTTT; V gene: TRBV20-1; D gene: TRBD1; clone size: many; J gene: TRBJ2-3
CDR3 protein: CSARVDQNEQYF; CDR3 DNA: TGCAGTGCTAGAGTAGACCAAAACGAGCAGTACTTC; V gene: TRBV20-1; D gene: NA; clone size: many; J gene: TRBJ2-7
CDR3 protein: CASSGGVSYEQYF; CDR3 DNA: TGTGCCAGCAGCGGTGGAGTGTCCTACGAGCAGTACTTC; V gene: TRBV6-5; D gene: NA; clone size: many; J gene: TRBJ2-7
CDR3 protein: CASRPSDSVNSPLHF; CDR3 DNA: TGTGCCAGTAGACCCTCAGACAGCGTTAATTCACCCCTCCACTTT; V gene: TRBV19; D gene: NA; clone size: many; J gene: TRBJ1-6
CDR3 protein: CASSSASDSPLHF; CDR3 DNA: TGTGCCAGCAGTTCCGCGAGTGATTCACCCCTCCACTTT; V gene: TRBV27; D gene: NA; clone size: many; J gene: TRBJ1-6
CDR3 protein: CSVATGGDTDTQYF; CDR3 DNA: TGCAGCGTTGCGACAGGGGGTGACACAGATACGCAGTATTTT; V gene: TRBV29-1; D gene: TRBD1; clone size: NA; J gene: TRBJ2-3
CDR3 protein: CATSDPLNTEAFF; CDR3 DNA: TGTGCCACCAGTGATCCCCTGAACACTGAAGCTTTCTTT; V gene: TRBV24-1; D gene: NA; clone size: many; J gene: TRBJ1-1
CDR3 protein: CASSLFGREETQYF; CDR3 DNA: TGTGCCAGCAGTTTATTCGGCAGGGAAGAGACCCAGTACTTC; V gene: TRBV27; D gene: NA; clone size: NA; J gene: TRBJ2-5
CDR3 protein: CASRYRGFSYEQYF; CDR3 DNA: TGTGCCAGCAGATACCGGGGATTCTCCTACGAGCAGTACTTC; V gene: TRBV27; D gene: NA; clone size: many; J gene: TRBJ2-7
CDR3 protein: CASKLQGAHEQYF; CDR3 DNA: TGTGCCAGCAAATTACAGGGTGCCCACGAGCAGTACTTC; V gene: TRBV4-2; D gene: NA; clone size: few; J gene: TRBJ2-7
CDR3 protein: CATRSWGTSIKAGELFF; CDR3 DNA: TGTGCCACCCGTAGCTGGGGCACTTCCATAAAGGCCGGGGAGCTGTTTTTT; V gene: TRBV11-2; D gene: NA; clone size: few; J gene: TRBJ2-2
CDR3 protein: CASSGSGGPDTQYF; CDR3 DNA: TGTGCCAGTAGTGGTAGCGGGGGACCAGATACGCAGTATTTT; V gene: TRBV19; D gene: TRBD2; clone size: many; J gene: TRBJ2-3
CDR3 protein: CASSYRGEEQFF; CDR3 DNA: TGTGCCAGCAGTTACCGGGGGGAGGAGCAGTTCTTC; V gene: TRBV6-6; D gene: TRBD2; clone size: few; J gene: TRBJ2-1
CDR3 protein: CAIDQAGVRETQYF; CDR3 DNA: TGTGCCATCGATCAAGCGGGAGTAAGAGAGACCCAGTACTTC; V gene: TRBV6-2/TRBV6-3; D gene: TRBD2; clone size: many; J gene: TRBJ2-5
CDR3 protein: CASSLMPSGGDTDTQYF; CDR3 DNA: TGTGCCAGCAGCTTAATGCCTAGCGGGGGAGACACAGATACGCAGTATTTT; V gene: TRBV7-2; D gene: TRBD2; clone size: many; J gene: TRBJ2-3
CDR3 protein: CASKRDGNNEQFF; CDR3 DNA: TGTGCTAGTAAACGGGACGGTAACAATGAGCAGTTCTTC; V gene: TRBV12-5; D gene: NA; clone size: many; J gene: TRBJ2-1
CDR3 protein: CASSPGPHLLGETQYF; CDR3 DNA: TGTGCCAGCAGCCCAGGTCCACACCTCCTTGGCGAGACCCAGTACTTC; V gene: TRBV5-5; D gene: NA; clone size: many; J gene: TRBJ2-5
CDR3 protein: CASSFGPRSGQFF; CDR3 DNA: TGTGCCAGCAGCTTCGGCCCAAGGAGTGGCCAGTTCTTC; V gene: TRBV7-9; D gene: NA; clone size: many; J gene: TRBJ2-1
CDR3 protein: CATNGADRYEQYF; CDR3 DNA: TGTGCCACCAATGGGGCGGACCGCTACGAGCAGTACTTC; V gene: TRBV10-3; D gene: NA; clone size: few; J gene: TRBJ2-7
CDR3 protein: CASSVGQGRTEAFF; CDR3 DNA: TGTGCCAGCAGCGTAGGTCAGGGGCGGACTGAAGCTTTCTTT; V gene: TRBV9; D gene: NA; clone size: many; J gene: TRBJ1-1
CDR3 protein: CASSLGTGTDTQYF; CDR3 DNA: TGTGCCAGCAGCTTAGGTACAGGCACAGATACGCAGTATTTT; V gene: TRBV11-2; D gene: NA; clone size: NA; J gene: TRBJ2-3
CDR3 protein: CASSLKAGELFF; CDR3 DNA: TGTGCCAGCAGCTTAAAGGCCGGGGAGCTGTTTTTT; V gene: TRBV7-6; D gene: NA; clone size: many; J gene: TRBJ2-2
CDR3 protein: CASSLDPPATGNQPQHF; CDR3 DNA: TGTGCCAGCAGCTTAGACCCCCCCGCTACCGGCAATCAGCCCCAGCATTTT; V gene: TRBV7-2; D gene: NA; clone size: NA; J gene: TRBJ1-5